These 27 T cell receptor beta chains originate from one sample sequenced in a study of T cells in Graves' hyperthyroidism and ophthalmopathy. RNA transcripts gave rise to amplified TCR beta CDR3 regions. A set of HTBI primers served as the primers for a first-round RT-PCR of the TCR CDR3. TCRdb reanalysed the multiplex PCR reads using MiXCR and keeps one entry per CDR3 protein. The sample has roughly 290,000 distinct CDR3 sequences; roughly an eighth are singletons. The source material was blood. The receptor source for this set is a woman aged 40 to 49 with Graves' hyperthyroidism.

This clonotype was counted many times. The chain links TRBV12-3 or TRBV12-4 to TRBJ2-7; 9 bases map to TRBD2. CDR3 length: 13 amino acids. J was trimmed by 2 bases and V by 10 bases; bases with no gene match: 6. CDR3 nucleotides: TGTGCCACCGGGACTAGCTCTGCCTACGAGCAGTACTTC. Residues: CATGTSSAYEQYF.

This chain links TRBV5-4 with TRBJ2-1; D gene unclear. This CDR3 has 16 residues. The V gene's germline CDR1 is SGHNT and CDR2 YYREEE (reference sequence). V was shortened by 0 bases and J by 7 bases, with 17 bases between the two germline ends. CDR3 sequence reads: CASSLAGAAGRNEQFF. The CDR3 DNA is TGTGCCAGCAGCTTGGCCGGAGCCGCAGGTCGGAATGAGCAGTTCTTC.

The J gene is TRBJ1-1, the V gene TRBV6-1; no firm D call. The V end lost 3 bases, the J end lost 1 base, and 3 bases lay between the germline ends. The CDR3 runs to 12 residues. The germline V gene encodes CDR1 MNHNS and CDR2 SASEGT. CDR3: CASSDQNTEAFF. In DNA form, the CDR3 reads TGTGCCAGCAGTGACCAGAACACTGAAGCTTTCTTT.

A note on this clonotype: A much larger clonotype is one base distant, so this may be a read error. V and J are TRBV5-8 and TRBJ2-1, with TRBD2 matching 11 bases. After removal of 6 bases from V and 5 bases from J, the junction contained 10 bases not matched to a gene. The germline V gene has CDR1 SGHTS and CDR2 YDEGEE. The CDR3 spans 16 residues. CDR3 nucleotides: TGTGCCAGCAACTGGGGCGGGACTAGCGGAAACAATGAGCAGTTCTTC. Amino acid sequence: CASNWGGTSGNNEQFF.

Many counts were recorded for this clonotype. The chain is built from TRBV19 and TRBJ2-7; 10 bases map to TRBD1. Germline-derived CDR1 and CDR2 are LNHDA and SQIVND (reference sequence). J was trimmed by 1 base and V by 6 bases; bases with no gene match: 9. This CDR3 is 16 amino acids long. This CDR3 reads CASSLRQGAKSYEQYF. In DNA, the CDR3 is TGTGCCAGTAGCTTGAGACAGGGGGCGAAGTCCTACGAGCAGTACTTC.

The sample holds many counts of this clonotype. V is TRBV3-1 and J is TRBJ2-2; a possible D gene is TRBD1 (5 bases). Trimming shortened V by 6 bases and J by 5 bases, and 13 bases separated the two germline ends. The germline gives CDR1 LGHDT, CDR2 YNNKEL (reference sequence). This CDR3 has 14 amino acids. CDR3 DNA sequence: TGTGCCAGCAGAAACAATAGACAGACCGGGGAGCTGTTTTTT. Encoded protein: CASRNNRQTGELFF. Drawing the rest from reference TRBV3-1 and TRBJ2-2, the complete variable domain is DTAVSQTPKYLVTQMGNDKSIKCEQNLGHDTMYWYKQDSKKFLKIMFSYNNKELIINETVPNRFSPKSPDKAHLNLHINSLELGDSAVYFCASRNNRQTGELFFGEGSRLTVL.

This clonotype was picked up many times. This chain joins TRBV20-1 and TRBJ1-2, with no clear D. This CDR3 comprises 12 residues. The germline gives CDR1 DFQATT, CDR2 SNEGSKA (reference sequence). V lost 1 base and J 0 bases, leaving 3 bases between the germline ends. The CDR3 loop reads CSARGSNYGYTF. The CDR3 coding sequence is TGCAGTGCTAGAGGATCTAACTATGGCTACACCTTC.

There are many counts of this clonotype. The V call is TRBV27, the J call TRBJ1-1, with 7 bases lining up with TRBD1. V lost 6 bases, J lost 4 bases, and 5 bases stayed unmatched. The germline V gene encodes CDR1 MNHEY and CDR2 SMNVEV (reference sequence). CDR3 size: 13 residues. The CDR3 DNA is TGTGCCAGCAGGGCGACAGGGAGCACTGAAGCTTTCTTT. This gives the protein CASRATGSTEAFF.

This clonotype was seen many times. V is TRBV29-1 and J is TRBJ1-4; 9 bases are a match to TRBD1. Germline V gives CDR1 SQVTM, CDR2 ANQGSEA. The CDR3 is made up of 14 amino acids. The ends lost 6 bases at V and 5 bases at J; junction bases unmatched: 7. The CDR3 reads CSVHRQGENEKLFF. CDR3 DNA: TGCAGCGTACACAGACAGGGGGAAAATGAAAAACTGTTTTTT. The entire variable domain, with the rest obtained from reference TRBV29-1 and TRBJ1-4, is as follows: SAVISQKPSRDICQRGTSLTIQCQVDSQVTMMFWYRQQPGQSLTLIATANQGSEATYESGFVIDKFPISRPNLTFSTLTVSNMSPEDSSIYLCSVHRQGENEKLFFGSGTQLSVL.

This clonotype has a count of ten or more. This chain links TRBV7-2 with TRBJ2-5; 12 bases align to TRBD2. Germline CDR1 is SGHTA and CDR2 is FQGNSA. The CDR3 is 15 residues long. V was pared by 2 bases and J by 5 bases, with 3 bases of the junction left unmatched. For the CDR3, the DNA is TGTGCCAGCAGCTTAAGAGGGACTAGCGGGGAGACCCAGTACTTC. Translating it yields CASSLRGTSGETQYF.

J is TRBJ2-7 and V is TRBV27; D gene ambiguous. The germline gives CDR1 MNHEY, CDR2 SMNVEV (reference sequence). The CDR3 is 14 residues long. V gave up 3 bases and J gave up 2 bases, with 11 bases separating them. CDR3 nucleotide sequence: TGTGCCAGCAGTTTGTACCACTTGGCCTACGAGCAGTACTTC. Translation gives CASSLYHLAYEQYF.

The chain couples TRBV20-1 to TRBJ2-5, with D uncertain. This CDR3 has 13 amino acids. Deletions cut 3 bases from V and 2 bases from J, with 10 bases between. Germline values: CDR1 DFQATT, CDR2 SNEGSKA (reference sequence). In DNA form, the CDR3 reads TGCAGTGCTAGGAGGTTCCGGCAAGAGACCCAGTACTTC. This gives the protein CSARRFRQETQYF.

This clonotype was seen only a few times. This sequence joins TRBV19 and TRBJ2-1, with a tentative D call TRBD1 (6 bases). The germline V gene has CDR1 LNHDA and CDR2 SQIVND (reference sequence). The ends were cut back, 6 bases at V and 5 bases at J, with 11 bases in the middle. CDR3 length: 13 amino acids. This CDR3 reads CASSLQGDNEQFF. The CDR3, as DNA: TGTGCCAGTAGCTTACAGGGCGACAATGAGCAGTTCTTC.

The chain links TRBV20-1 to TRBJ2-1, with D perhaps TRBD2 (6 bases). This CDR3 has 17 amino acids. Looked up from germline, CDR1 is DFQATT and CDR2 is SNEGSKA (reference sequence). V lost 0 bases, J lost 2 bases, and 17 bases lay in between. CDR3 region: CSARDVAGTLTYNEQFF. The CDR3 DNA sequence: TGCAGTGCTAGAGATGTGGCCGGGACTCTTACCTACAATGAGCAGTTCTTC.

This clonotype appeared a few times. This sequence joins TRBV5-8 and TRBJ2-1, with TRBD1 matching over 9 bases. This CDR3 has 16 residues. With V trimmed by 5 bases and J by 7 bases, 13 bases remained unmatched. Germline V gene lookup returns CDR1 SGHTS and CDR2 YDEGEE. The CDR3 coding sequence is TGTGCCAGCAGTTTAAACCACAGGGGGCGCCGGAATGAGCAGTTCTTC. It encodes CASSLNHRGRRNEQFF.

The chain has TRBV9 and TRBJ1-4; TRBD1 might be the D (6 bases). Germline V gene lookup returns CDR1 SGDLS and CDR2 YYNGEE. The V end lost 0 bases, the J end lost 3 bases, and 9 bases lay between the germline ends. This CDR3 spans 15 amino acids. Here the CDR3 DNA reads TGTGCCAGCAGCGTAGCGACAGGCCCTAATGAAAAACTGTTTTTT. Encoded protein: CASSVATGPNEKLFF.

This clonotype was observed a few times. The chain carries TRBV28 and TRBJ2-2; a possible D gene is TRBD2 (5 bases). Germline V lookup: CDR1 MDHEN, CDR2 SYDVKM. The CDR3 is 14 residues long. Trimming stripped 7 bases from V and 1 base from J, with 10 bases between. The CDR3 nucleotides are TGTGCCAGCACCTTTGAGGGGAACACCGGGGAGCTGTTTTTT. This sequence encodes CASTFEGNTGELFF.

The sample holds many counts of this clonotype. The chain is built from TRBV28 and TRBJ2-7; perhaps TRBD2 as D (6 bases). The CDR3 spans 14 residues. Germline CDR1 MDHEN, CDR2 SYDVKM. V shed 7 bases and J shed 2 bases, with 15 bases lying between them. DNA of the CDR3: TGTGCCAGCAATAGCGGCCACGACCCCTACGAGCAGTACTTC. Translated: CASNSGHDPYEQYF. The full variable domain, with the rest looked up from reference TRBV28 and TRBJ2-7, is DVKVTQSSRYLVKRTGEKVFLECVQDMDHENMFWYRQDPGLGLRLIYFSYDVKMKEKGDIPEGYSVSREKKERFSLILESASTNQTSMYLCASNSGHDPYEQYFGPGTRLTVT.

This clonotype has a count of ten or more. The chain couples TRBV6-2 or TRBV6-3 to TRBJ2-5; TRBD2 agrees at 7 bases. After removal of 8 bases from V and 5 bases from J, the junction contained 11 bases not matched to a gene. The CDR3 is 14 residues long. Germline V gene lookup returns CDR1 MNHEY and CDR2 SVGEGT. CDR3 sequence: CASRAGSIGETQYF. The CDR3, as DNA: TGTGCCAGCCGAGCGGGGAGTATCGGGGAGACCCAGTACTTC.

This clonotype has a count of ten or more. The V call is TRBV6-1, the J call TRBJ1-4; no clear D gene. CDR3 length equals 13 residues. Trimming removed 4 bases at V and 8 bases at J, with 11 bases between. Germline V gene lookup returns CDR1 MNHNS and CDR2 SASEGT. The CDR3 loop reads CASSARPEEKLFF. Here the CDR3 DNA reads TGTGCCAGCAGTGCCAGGCCTGAAGAAAAACTGTTTTTT.

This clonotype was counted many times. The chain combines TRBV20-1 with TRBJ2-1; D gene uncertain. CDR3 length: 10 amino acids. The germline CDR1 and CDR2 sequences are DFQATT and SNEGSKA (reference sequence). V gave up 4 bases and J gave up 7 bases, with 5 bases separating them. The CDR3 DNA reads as TGCAGTGCTAAACAAAATGAGCAGTTCTTC. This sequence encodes CSAKQNEQFF.

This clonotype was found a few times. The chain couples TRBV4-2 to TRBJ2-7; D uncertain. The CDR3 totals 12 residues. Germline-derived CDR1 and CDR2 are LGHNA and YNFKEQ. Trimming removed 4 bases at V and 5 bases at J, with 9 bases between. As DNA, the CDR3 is TGTGCCAGCAGCCGCGATAGGAACGAGCAGTACTTC. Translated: CASSRDRNEQYF.

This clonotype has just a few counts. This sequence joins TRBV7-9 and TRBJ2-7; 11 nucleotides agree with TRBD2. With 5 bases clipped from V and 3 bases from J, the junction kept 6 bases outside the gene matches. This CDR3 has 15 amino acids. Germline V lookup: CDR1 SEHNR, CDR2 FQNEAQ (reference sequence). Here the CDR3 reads CASSPGLAVDYEQYF. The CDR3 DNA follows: TGTGCCAGCAGCCCGGGACTAGCGGTAGACTACGAGCAGTACTTC.

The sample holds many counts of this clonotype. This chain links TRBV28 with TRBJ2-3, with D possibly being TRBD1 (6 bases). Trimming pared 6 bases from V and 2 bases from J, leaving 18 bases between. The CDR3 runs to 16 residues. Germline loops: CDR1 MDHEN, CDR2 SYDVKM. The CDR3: CASSSLQGQVTDTQYF. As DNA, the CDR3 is TGTGCCAGCAGCTCCCTCCAGGGACAAGTCACAGATACGCAGTATTTT.

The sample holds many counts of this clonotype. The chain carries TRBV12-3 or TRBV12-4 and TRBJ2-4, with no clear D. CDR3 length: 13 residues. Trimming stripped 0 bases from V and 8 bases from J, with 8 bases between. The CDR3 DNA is TGTGCCAGCAGTTTAGCAGTTATGGACATTCAGTACTTC. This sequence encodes CASSLAVMDIQYF.

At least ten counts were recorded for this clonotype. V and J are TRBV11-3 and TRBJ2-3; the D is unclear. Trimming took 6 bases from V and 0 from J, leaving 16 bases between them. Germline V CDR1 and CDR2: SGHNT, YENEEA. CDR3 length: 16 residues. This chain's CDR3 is CASSLAGSSSTDTQYF. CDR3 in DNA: TGTGCCAGCAGTCTCGCCGGGTCCTCTAGCACAGATACGCAGTATTTT.

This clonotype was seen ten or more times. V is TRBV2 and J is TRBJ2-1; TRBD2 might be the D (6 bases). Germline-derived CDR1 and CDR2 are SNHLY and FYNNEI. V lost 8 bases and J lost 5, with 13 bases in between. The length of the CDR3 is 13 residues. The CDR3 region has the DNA TGTGCCAGCGGGGAGGCCACAGACAATGAGCAGTTCTTC. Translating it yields CASGEATDNEQFF.